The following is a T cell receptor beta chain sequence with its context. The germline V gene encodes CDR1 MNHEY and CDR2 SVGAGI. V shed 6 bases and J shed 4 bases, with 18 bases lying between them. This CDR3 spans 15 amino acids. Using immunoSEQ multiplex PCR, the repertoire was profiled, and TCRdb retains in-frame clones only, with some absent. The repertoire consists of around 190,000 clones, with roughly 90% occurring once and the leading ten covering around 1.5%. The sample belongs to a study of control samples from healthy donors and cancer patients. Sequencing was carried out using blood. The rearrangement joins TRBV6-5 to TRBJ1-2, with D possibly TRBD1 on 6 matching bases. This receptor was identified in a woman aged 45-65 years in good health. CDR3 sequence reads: CASRLTFRDTYGYTF. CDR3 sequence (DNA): TGTGCCAGCAGGCTAACCTTCCGGGACACCTATGGCTACACCTTC.